This TCR beta chain was documented in a study of radiotherapy plus CTLA-4 blockade in lung cancer. Focal radiation plus CTLA-4 blockade with ipilimumab was given to patients with chemo-refractory metastatic non-small-cell lung cancer. Using immunoSEQ multiplex PCR, the repertoire was profiled, and TCRdb retains in-frame clones only, with some absent. The sample yields tens of thousands of clones, around 70% seen once. Broader study findings: Reported findings show early blood T cell clone dynamics, with interferon-beta, best predicted response. After treatment with radiotherapy plus ipilimumab, TCR clones that came from the tumor expanded in blood.

The CDR3 is made up of 14 amino acids. Trimming cost V 0 bases and J 2 bases, with 6 bases left between them. Germline CDR1 reads SGDLS; CDR2 reads YYNGEE. Turning to this clone: The target antigen is unknown.

Sequenced here: peripheral blood, sampled from a patient treated with radiotherapy plus ipilimumab. The receptor was derived from a human donor with non-small cell lung cancer who had stable disease on radiotherapy plus ipilimumab. The chain has TRBV9 and TRBJ2-1; D perhaps matches TRBD2 (6 bases). The CDR3 DNA reads as TGTGCCAGCAGCGTAGGGGGGGCCTACAATGAGCAGTTCTTC. This encodes CASSVGGAYNEQFF.